The next 19 T cell receptor beta chains were all read from a single sample in a study of regulatory T cells in long-lasting Graves disease. The time point denotes: newly diagnosed GD, antithyroid drugs for less than 3 months. Making the TCR library involved RNA that had been extracted from PBMCs. Investigators prepared the TCR beta libraries by applying iRepertoire HTBI primers and Arm-PCR of CDR3 regions. TCRdb re-analysed the multiplex PCR reads in MiXCR, keeping a single row per CDR3 protein. The sample holds 300,000 to 400,000 distinct CDR3 sequences, about 20% seen once. The sample was peripheral blood mononuclear cells (PBMCs), taken at new diagnosis, from a patient treated with antithyroid drugs. The receptors derive from a female donor with Graves disease.

At least ten counts were recorded for this clonotype. The genes are TRBV12-3 or TRBV12-4 and TRBJ2-7; 7 bases are shared with TRBD1. The CDR3 is 15 amino acids. V was clipped by 6 bases and J by 0 bases; unmatched bases: 8. CDR3 DNA: TGTGCCAGCAGCCCGGGGACAGCCAGCTCCTACGAGCAGTACTTC. It encodes CASSPGTASSYEQYF.

This clonotype occurred many times. The chain joins TRBV20-1 to TRBJ2-5; 12 positions agree with TRBD2. Per germline, CDR1 DFQATT and CDR2 SNEGSKA (reference sequence). The CDR3 runs to 15 residues. With 0 bases clipped from V and 5 bases from J, the junction kept 4 bases outside the gene matches. This CDR3 is CSARDRLAGAETQYF. In DNA form, the CDR3 reads TGCAGTGCTAGAGATCGACTAGCGGGAGCGGAGACCCAGTACTTC.

This clonotype was observed at least ten times. This chain joins TRBV7-2 and TRBJ1-2; D is possibly TRBD1 (6 bases). The V gene's germline CDR1 is SGHTA and CDR2 FQGNSA. Deletions cut 3 bases from V and 5 bases from J, with 16 bases between. The CDR3 contains 15 residues. CDR3 residues: CASSFRDRPSYGYTF. The DNA of the CDR3 is TGTGCCAGCAGCTTCCGAGACAGGCCTTCTTATGGCTACACCTTC.

There are many counts of this clonotype. The conserved phenylalanine or tryptophan is not found at the CDR3 terminus, so this likely reflects a read error. The V call is TRBV3-1, the J call TRBJ1-2; D not resolved. Trimming removed 4 bases at V and 4 bases at J, with 13 bases between. This CDR3 is 14 amino acids long. Germline V gives CDR1 LGHDT, CDR2 YNNKEL (reference sequence). This CDR3 is CASSPNTRAYGYTV. The CDR3 coding sequence is TGTGCCAGCAGCCCCAATACCCGGGCCTATGGCTACACCGTC.

This clonotype was observed many times. The chain recombines TRBV28 with TRBJ1-5; D is perhaps TRBD1 (5 bases). Trimming removed 6 bases from V and 1 base from J, with 10 bases in between. The CDR3 runs to 14 residues. Germline lookup yields CDR1 MDHEN and CDR2 SYDVKM. CDR3 in amino acids: CASSPDMSNQPQHF. Here the CDR3 DNA reads TGTGCCAGCAGCCCGGACATGAGCAATCAGCCCCAGCATTTT. Using reference TRBV28 and TRBJ1-5 for the parts outside the CDR3, the full variable domain is DVKVTQSSRYLVKRTGEKVFLECVQDMDHENMFWYRQDPGLGLRLIYFSYDVKMKEKGDIPEGYSVSREKKERFSLILESASTNQTSMYLCASSPDMSNQPQHFGDGTRLSIL.

V and J are TRBV19 and TRBJ1-5, with TRBD1 matching over 9 bases. Germline lookup yields CDR1 LNHDA and CDR2 SQIVND (reference sequence). The CDR3 loop spans 16 amino acids. After removal of 6 bases from V and 2 bases from J, the junction contained 8 bases not matched to a gene. The CDR3 sequence: CASRGGTGNRNQPQHF. CDR3 sequence (DNA): TGTGCCAGTAGGGGAGGGACAGGGAATCGCAATCAGCCCCAGCATTTT.

The rearrangement joins TRBV7-9 to TRBJ1-6; D unresolved. The V gene lost 6 bases and the J gene lost 7 bases, with 16 bases spanning the gap. The CDR3 covers 15 residues. Germline V gene data show CDR1 as SEHNR and CDR2 as FQNEAQ (reference sequence). This CDR3 reads CASSSPGPGNSPLHF. The CDR3 nucleotides are TGTGCCAGCAGTTCACCGGGCCCCGGAAATTCACCCCTCCACTTT.

Many counts were recorded for this clonotype. This chain connects TRBV25-1 to TRBJ2-7; TRBD1 matches at 11 bases. The germline CDR1 and CDR2 sequences are MGHDK and SYGVNS. V lost 4 bases and J lost 7; bases outside the gene matches: 12. The length of the CDR3 is 16 residues. The CDR3 DNA follows: TGTGCCAGCAGTGGTCCGGGACAGGGGGAAACTGGGGAGCAGTACTTC. Translation: CASSGPGQGETGEQYF.

This clonotype was seen many times. V gene TRBV2 combines with J gene TRBJ2-7; 7 nucleotides line up with TRBD1. The germline V gene has CDR1 SNHLY and CDR2 FYNNEI. V was pared by 10 bases and J by 0 bases, with 3 bases of the junction left unmatched. The CDR3 is 12 residues long. For the CDR3, the DNA is TGTGCCATCAGACAGGGCTCCTACGAGCAGTACTTC. Translation gives CAIRQGSYEQYF. Using reference TRBV2 and TRBJ2-7 for the parts outside the CDR3, the full variable domain is EPEVTQTPSHQVTQMGQEVILRCVPISNHLYFYWYRQILGQKVEFLVSFYNNEISEKSEIFDDQFSVERPDGSNFTLKIRSTKLEDSAMYFCAIRQGSYEQYFGPGTRLTVT.

To note about this clonotype: One base away lies a much larger clone, so this may be a sequencing read error. The rearrangement uses TRBV19 and TRBJ2-1; 7 bases match TRBD1. CDR1 LNHDA and CDR2 SQIVND come from the germline V gene (reference sequence). V was pared by 4 bases and J by 4 bases, with 7 bases of the junction left unmatched. CDR3 size: 15 residues. The DNA of the CDR3 is TGTGCCAGTAGTAAAGGGACAGAGGGATACAATGAGCAGTTCTTC. Translation gives CASSKGTEGYNEQFF. Drawing the rest from reference TRBV19 and TRBJ2-1, the complete variable domain is DGGITQSPKYLFRKEGQNVTLSCEQNLNHDAMYWYRQDPGQGLRLIYYSQIVNDFQKGDIAEGYSVSREKKESFPLTVTSAQKNPTAFYLCASSKGTEGYNEQFFGPGTRLTVL.

This clonotype was seen ten or more times. V and J are TRBV4-2 and TRBJ1-2; 8 nucleotides match TRBD1. There are 15 residues in the CDR3. J was trimmed by 8 bases and V by 3 bases; bases with no gene match: 11. From germline, CDR1 is LGHNA and CDR2 YNFKEQ. The CDR3 loop reads CASSHSSGQGRGYTF. For the CDR3, the DNA is TGTGCCAGCAGCCACTCCTCTGGACAGGGAAGGGGCTACACCTTC.

This clonotype was found many times. The rearrangement uses TRBV27 and TRBJ1-1; D is undetermined. From germline, CDR1 is MNHEY and CDR2 SMNVEV (reference sequence). This CDR3 is 14 amino acids long. V was pared by 2 bases and J by 1 base, with 8 bases between. Here the CDR3 reads CASSLVGSNTEAFF. CDR3 bases: TGTGCCAGCAGTTTAGTGGGCTCGAACACTGAAGCTTTCTTT.

About this clonotype itself: A far larger clone is only one base removed, so a read error is likely. The chain links TRBV2 to TRBJ1-2; D uncertain. The CDR3 runs 11 residues. Germline V gene data show CDR1 as SNHLY and CDR2 as FYNNEI. The CDR3 region has the DNA TGTGCCAGCAGCTCGGCCTATGGCTACGCCTTC. This codes for CASSSAYGYAF.

The V call is TRBV28, the J call TRBJ2-6; D gene unclear. V was pared by 5 bases and J by 0 bases, with 8 bases between. The CDR3 extends over 15 amino acids. CDR1 MDHEN and CDR2 SYDVKM come from the germline V gene. The DNA of the CDR3 is TGTGCCAGCAGTCTGTCATACTCTGGGGCCAACGTCCTGACTTTC. Translation: CASSLSYSGANVLTF. The full variable domain, its missing parts supplied by reference TRBV28 and TRBJ2-6, is DVKVTQSSRYLVKRTGEKVFLECVQDMDHENMFWYRQDPGLGLRLIYFSYDVKMKEKGDIPEGYSVSREKKERFSLILESASTNQTSMYLCASSLSYSGANVLTFGAGSRLTVL.

In this sample, this clonotype turned up many times. The CDR3 DNA reads TGTGCCAGTACCAATGCTTGGGGTGGCTATGGCTACACCTTC. Amino acid sequence: CASTNAWGGYGYTF. The chain uses TRBV19 and TRBJ1-2; no definite D call. The germline CDR1 and CDR2 sequences are LNHDA and SQIVND (reference sequence). V was shortened by 7 bases and J by 4 bases, with 16 bases between the two germline ends. CDR3 size: 14 residues.

As for this clonotype: It differs at one base from a far larger clone, so likely a read error. This chain links TRBV7-9 with TRBJ2-1; D gene unclear. With the DNA end fitting TRBJ2-3 better, the J assignment may be wrong. The CDR3 totals 13 residues. The germline V gene has CDR1 SEHNR and CDR2 FQNEAQ (reference sequence). The DNA for the CDR3 is TGTGCCAGCAGCTTCGGGTACACAAATACGCAGTATTTT. The encoded protein is CASSFGYTNTQYF.

The chain joins TRBV29-1 to TRBJ2-2; 7 positions agree with TRBD2. This CDR3 contains 13 residues. The germline CDR1 and CDR2 sequences are SQVTM and ANQGSEA. The CDR3 nucleotides read TGCGGGGGGGGGGAACCCCACACCGGGGAGCTGTTTTTT. Residues: CGGGEPHTGELFF.

In the case of this clonotype: A single base separates this from a much larger clone, so it may be a read error. V and J are TRBV14 and TRBJ2-7; D not certain. Trimming removed 0 bases at V and 1 base at J, with 10 bases between. Germline CDR1 reads SGHDN; CDR2 reads FVKESK. The CDR3 spans 15 residues. DNA of the CDR3: TGTGCCAGCAGCCAAGAGGCCCGTCAATCCTACGAGCAGTACTTC. This codes for CASSQEARQSYEQYF.

At least ten counts were recorded for this clonotype. The genes are TRBV28 and TRBJ2-7; 10 bases line up with TRBD1. Germline lookup yields CDR1 MDHEN and CDR2 SYDVKM. This CDR3 spans 15 amino acids. Trimming took 5 bases from V and 5 from J; bases not matched to a gene: 9. This CDR3 reads CASSPTPGTGDEQYF. The CDR3 region has the DNA TGTGCCAGCAGTCCGACTCCCGGGACAGGGGACGAGCAGTACTTC.